This is a list of T cell receptor beta chains from one sample in a study of spatial heterogeneity in lung cancer. One entry per CDR3 protein, called by TCRdb with MiXCR from the 5' RACE reads. The sample includes under 75,000 distinct CDR3 sequences, less than 9.5% seen only once; the top ten take approximately 1.8%. This sample comprised PBMCs, obtained at follow-up. The origin of the receptors is a female donor with early-stage non-small cell lung cancer. Both conserved end residues are part of each CDR3. A D gene is named only where the DNA matches it firmly. Some rows mark clone size as missing; the rest say once, few, many or name a class of expanded clone.

clone size	V gene	CDR3 length	J gene	D gene	CDR3 DNA	CDR3 protein
few	TRBV20-1	16	TRBJ2-5	TRBD2	TGCAGTGCTTCCGGACTAGCGGGAGTCGCGGGGGAGACCCAGTACTTC	CSASGLAGVAGETQYF
-	TRBV6-1	13	TRBJ2-6	-	TGTGCCAGCAGAGGGCCTGGGGCCAACGTCCTGACTTTC	CASRGPGANVLTF
-	TRBV10-1	12	TRBJ2-2	TRBD2	TGCGCCAGCAGCCGCGGGAGTGGGGAGCTGTTTTTT	CASSRGSGELFF
many	TRBV6-5	16	TRBJ2-1	TRBD1	TGTGCCAGCAGTTACGGTAGGGACAGGGATGCCAATGAGCAGTTCTTC	CASSYGRDRDANEQFF
many	TRBV10-3	18	TRBJ1-1	TRBD1	TGTGCCATCAGTATGAACCTTTACGGGACAGGATTGAACACTGAAGCTTTCTTT	CAISMNLYGTGLNTEAFF
many	TRBV7-8	14	TRBJ2-2	-	TGTGCCAGCAGCTTAAGCGGGTACACCGGGGAGCTGTTTTTT	CASSLSGYTGELFF
many	TRBV6-1	13	TRBJ1-1	-	TGTGCCAGCAGTCCCCCACTGAACACTGAAGCTTTCTTT	CASSPPLNTEAFF
-	TRBV24-1	13	TRBJ1-5	-	TGTGCCACCTCTGCGGGGTTTTTACAGCCCCAGCATTTT	CATSAGFLQPQHF
many	TRBV7-3	14	TRBJ2-3	-	TGTGCCAGCAGCCCCAAAACTACGCCAGATACGCAGTATTTT	CASSPKTTPDTQYF
many	TRBV7-3	15	TRBJ2-3	-	TGTGCCAGCAGCCCCTCAAGCGGACCCACAGATACGCAGTATTTT	CASSPSSGPTDTQYF
-	TRBV7-2	14	TRBJ2-7	-	TGTGCCAGCAGCTTAGGCAGCGACTCCTACGAGCAGTACTTC	CASSLGSDSYEQYF
few	TRBV15	14	TRBJ2-7	-	TGTGCCACCAGCATGGGACTCCCAGCCTACGAGCAGTACTTC	CATSMGLPAYEQYF
once	TRBV10-3	16	TRBJ2-2	TRBD1	TGTGCCATCAGGGGGGACAGGGGCCCCTTCACCGGGGAGCTGTTTTTT	CAIRGDRGPFTGELFF
-	TRBV20-1	14	TRBJ1-5	-	TGCAGTGCTAGACCCGGACAGACGAATCAGCCCCAGCATTTT	CSARPGQTNQPQHF
many	TRBV28	13	TRBJ1-5	TRBD1	TGTGCCAGCATTGGGACAGAAGATCCACCCCAGCATTTT	CASIGTEDPPQHF
many	TRBV18	18	TRBJ2-1	-	TGTGCCAGCTCACCACCGGTTACATATCAGGGGTTAGGGGATGAGCAGTTCTTC	CASSPPVTYQGLGDEQFF
few	TRBV20-1	12	TRBJ2-1	-	TGCAGTGCTAGGGCGGGGCACAATGAGCAGTTCTTC	CSARAGHNEQFF
many	TRBV6-1	11	TRBJ1-2	-	TGTGCCAGCACAGTGCTCTATGGCTACACCTTC	CASTVLYGYTF
many	TRBV7-3	16	TRBJ2-2	-	TGTGCCAGCAGCTTAATCCAAGCAGGGTACACCGGGGAGCTGTTTTTT	CASSLIQAGYTGELFF
-	TRBV20-1	14	TRBJ2-4	-	TGCAGTGCTCCTCCGCAACTAGCCAAAAACATTCAGTACTTC	CSAPPQLAKNIQYF
many	TRBV19	12	TRBJ2-2	-	TGTGCCAGTAGTAGACAGGACGGGGAGCTGTTTTTT	CASSRQDGELFF
many	TRBV7-9	16	TRBJ2-7	-	TGTGCCAGCAGCTCCCCCCTAGGGGGGAACTCCTACGAGCAGTACTTC	CASSSPLGGNSYEQYF
few	TRBV6-5	15	TRBJ2-3	-	TGTGCCAGCAGTTACTCTAGCCCTAGCACAGATACGCAGTATTTT	CASSYSSPSTDTQYF
-	TRBV19	12	TRBJ1-4	-	TGTGCCAGTAGTCCGACTGACAGGTCTCTGTTTTTT	CASSPTDRSLFF
few	TRBV5-1	15	TRBJ2-5	-	TGCGCCAACAGCTACTTATATGGGAAGGAGGAGACCCAGTACTTC	CANSYLYGKEETQYF